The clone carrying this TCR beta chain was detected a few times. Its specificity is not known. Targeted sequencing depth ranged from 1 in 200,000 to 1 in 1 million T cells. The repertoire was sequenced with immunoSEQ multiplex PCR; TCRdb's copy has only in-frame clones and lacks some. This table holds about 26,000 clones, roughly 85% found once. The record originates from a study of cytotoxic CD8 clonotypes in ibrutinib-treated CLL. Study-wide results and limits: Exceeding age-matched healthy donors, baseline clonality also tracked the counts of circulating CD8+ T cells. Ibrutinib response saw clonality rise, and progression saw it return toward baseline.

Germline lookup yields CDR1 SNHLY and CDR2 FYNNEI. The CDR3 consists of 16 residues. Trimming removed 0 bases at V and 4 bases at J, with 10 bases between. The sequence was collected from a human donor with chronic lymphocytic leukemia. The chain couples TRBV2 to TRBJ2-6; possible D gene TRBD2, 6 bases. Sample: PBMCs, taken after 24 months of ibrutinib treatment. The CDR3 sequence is CASSEARGMGANVLTF. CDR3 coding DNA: TGTGCCAGCAGTGAAGCGCGCGGGATGGGGGCCAACGTCCTGACTTTC. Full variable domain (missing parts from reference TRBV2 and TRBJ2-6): EPEVTQTPSHQVTQMGQEVILRCVPISNHLYFYWYRQILGQKVEFLVSFYNNEISEKSEIFDDQFSVERPDGSNFTLKIRSTKLEDSAMYFCASSEARGMGANVLTFGAGSRLTVL.